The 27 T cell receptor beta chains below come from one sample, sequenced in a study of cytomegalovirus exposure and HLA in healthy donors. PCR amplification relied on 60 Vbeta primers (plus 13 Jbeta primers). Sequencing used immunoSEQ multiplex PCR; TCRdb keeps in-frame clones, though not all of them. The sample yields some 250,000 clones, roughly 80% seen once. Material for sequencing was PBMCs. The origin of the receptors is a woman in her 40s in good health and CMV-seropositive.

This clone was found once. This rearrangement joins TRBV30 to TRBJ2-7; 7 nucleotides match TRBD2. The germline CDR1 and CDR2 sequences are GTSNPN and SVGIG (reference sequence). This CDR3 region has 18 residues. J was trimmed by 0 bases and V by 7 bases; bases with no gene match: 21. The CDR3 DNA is TGTGCCTTAAGTAAGACTAGCAGTAGTAGAGTGTTCTCCTACGAGCAGTACTTC. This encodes CALSKTSSSRVFSYEQYF.

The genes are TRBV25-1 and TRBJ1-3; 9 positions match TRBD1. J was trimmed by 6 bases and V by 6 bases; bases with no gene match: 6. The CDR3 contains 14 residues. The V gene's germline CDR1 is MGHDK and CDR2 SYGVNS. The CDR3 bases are TGTGCCAGCAGCGGGGACAGGGCGGAAAACACCATATATTTT. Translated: CASSGDRAENTIYF. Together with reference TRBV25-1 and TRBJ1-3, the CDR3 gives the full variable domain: EADIYQTPRYLVIGTGKKITLECSQTMGHDKMYWYQQDPGMELHLIHYSYGVNSTEKGDLSSESTVSRIRTEHFPLTLESARPSHTSQYLCASSGDRAENTIYFGEGSWLTVV.

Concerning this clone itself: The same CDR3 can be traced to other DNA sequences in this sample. Written as DNA, the CDR3 is TGTGCCAGCAGCTCGGCCCAGGGCGGGGAGCTGTTTTTT. Amino acids: CASSSAQGGELFF. The V and J genes are TRBV5-6 and TRBJ2-2; D is perhaps TRBD1 (5 bases). Per the germline V gene, CDR1 is SGHDT and CDR2 is YYEEEE. The CDR3 contains 13 residues. V lost 3 bases and J 7 bases, leaving 10 bases between the germline ends.

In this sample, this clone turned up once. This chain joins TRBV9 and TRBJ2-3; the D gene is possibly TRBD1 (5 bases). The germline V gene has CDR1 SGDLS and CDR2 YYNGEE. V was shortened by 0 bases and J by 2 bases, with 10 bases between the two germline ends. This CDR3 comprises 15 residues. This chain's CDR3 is CASSVGGALTDTQYF. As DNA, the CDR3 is TGTGCCAGCAGCGTAGGTGGGGCTCTCACAGATACGCAGTATTTT.

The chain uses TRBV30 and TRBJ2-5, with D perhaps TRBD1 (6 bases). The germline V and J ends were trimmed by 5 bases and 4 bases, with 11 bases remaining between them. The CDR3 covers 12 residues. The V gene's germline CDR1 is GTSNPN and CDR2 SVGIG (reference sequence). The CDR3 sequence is CAWGQGRETQYF. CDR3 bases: TGTGCCTGGGGGCAGGGGAGAGAGACCCAGTACTTC.

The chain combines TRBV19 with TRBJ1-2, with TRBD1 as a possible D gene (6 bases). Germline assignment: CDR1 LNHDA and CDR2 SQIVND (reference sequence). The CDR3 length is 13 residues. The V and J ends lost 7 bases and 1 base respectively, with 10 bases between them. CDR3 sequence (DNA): TGTGCCAGTACCACGGACAGTAACTATGGCTACACCTTC. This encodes CASTTDSNYGYTF. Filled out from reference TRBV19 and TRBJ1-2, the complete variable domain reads DGGITQSPKYLFRKEGQNVTLSCEQNLNHDAMYWYRQDPGQGLRLIYYSQIVNDFQKGDIAEGYSVSREKKESFPLTVTSAQKNPTAFYLCASTTDSNYGYTFGSGTRLTVV.

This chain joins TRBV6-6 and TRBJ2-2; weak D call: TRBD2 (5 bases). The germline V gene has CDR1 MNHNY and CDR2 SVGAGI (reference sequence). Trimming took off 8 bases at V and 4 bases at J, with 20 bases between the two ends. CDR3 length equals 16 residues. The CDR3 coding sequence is TGTGCCAGCGGTTCCCTGAGGGCCAGCGCCACCGGGGAGCTGTTTTTT. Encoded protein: CASGSLRASATGELFF.

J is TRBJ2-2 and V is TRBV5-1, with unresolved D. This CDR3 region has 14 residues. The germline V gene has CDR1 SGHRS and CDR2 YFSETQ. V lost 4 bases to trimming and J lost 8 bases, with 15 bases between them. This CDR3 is CASSDSSGPGELFF. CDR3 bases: TGCGCCAGCAGCGATTCATCGGGTCCGGGGGAGCTGTTTTTT.

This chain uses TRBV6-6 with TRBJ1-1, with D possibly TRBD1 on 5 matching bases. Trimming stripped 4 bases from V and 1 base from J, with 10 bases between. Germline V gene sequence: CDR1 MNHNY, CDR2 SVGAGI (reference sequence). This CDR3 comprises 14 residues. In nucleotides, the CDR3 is TGTGCCAGCAGTTTGGACAAGACGAACACTGAAGCTTTCTTT. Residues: CASSLDKTNTEAFF.

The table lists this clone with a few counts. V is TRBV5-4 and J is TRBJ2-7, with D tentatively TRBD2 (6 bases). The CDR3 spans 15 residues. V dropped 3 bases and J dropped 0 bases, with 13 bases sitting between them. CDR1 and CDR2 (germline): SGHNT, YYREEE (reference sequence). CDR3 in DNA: TGTGCCAGCAGCTCGCGGGGTAGGGCCTCCTACGAGCAGTACTTC. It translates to CASSSRGRASYEQYF.

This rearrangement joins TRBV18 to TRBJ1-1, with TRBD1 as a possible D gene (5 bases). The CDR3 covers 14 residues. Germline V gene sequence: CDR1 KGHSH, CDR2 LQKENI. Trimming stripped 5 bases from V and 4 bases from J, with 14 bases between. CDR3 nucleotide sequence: TGTGCCAGCTCAGCCGGGGGAGCCAGCACTGAAGCTTTCTTT. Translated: CASSAGGASTEAFF.

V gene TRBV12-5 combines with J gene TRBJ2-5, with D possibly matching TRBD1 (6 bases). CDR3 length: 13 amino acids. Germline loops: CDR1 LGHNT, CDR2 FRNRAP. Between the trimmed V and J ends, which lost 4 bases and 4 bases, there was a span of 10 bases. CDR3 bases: TGTGCTAGTGGTTCGGCAGGGGTAGAGACCCAGTACTTC. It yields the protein CASGSAGVETQYF. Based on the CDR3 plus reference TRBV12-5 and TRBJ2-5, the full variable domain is DARVTQTPRHKVTEMGQEVTMRCQPILGHNTVFWYRQTMMQGLELLAYFRNRAPLDDSGMPKDRFSAEMPDATLATLKIQPSEPRDSAVYFCASGSAGVETQYFGPGTRLLVL.

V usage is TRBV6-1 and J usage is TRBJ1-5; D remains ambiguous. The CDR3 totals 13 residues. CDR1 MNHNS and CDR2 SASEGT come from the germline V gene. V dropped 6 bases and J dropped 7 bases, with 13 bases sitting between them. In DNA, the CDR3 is TGTGCCAGCAGATCCCCACGGGAACAGCCCCAGCATTTT. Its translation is CASRSPREQPQHF.

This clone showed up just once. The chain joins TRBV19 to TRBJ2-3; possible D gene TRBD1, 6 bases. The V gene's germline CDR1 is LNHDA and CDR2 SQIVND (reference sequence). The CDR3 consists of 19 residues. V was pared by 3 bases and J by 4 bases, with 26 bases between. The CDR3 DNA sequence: TGTGCCAGTAGTATCATAGCGCTAGGGACACCCGGGCGGCCAGATACGCAGTATTTT. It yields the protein CASSIIALGTPGRPDTQYF.

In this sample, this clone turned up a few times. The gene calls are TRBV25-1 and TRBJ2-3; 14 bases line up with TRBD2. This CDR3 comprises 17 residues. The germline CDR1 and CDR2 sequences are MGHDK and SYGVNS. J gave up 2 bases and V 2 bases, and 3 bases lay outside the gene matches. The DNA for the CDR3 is TGTGCCAGCAGTGAAAGGACTAGCGGGGGGTTCACAGATACGCAGTATTTT. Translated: CASSERTSGGFTDTQYF.

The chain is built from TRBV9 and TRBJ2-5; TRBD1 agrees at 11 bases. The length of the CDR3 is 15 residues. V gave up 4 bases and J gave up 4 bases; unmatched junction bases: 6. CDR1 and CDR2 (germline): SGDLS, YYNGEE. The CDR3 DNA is TGTGCCAGCAGCCCATGGGACAGGGGGGGAGAGACCCAGTACTTC. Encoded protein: CASSPWDRGGETQYF.

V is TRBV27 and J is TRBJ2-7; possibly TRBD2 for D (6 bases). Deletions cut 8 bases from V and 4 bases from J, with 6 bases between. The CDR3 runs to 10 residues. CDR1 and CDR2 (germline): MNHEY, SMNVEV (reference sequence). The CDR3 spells CASGRYEQYF. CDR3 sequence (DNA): TGTGCCAGCGGGAGGTACGAGCAGTACTTC.

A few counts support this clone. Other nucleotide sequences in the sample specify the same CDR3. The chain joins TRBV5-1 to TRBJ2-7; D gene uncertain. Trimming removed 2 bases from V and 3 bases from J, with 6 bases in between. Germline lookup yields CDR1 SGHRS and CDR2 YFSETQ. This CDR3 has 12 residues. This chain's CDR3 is CASSLPGYEQYF. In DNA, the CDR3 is TGCGCCAGCAGCTTACCGGGCTACGAGCAGTACTTC.

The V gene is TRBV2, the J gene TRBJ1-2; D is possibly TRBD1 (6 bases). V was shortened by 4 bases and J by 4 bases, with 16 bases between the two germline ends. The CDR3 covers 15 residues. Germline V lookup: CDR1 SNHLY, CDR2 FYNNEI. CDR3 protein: CASSGIKDSPYGYTF. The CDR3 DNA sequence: TGTGCCAGCAGTGGGATTAAGGACAGTCCCTATGGCTACACCTTC.

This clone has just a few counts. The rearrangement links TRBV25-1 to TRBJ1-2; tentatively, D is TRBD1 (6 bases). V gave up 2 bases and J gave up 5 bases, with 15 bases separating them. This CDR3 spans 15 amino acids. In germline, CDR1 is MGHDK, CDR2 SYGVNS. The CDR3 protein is CASSERRGRRYGYTF. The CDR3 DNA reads TGTGCCAGCAGTGAACGGCGGGGGCGACGGTATGGCTACACCTTC.

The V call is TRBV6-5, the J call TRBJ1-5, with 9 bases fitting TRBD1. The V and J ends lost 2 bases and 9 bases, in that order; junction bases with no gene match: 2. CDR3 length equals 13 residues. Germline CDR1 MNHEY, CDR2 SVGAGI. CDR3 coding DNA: TGTGCCAGCAGTTACGGACAGGGGAGGCCCCAGCATTTT. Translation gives CASSYGQGRPQHF.

This CDR3 reads CASSWGGQQETQYF. CDR3 DNA: TGTGCCAGCAGCTGGGGGGGGCAACAAGAGACCCAGTACTTC. The chain combines TRBV7-2 with TRBJ2-5; D perhaps matches TRBD2 (7 bases). The V gene's germline CDR1 is SGHTA and CDR2 FQGNSA. This CDR3 spans 14 amino acids. V lost 4 bases to trimming and J lost 2 bases, with 11 bases between them.

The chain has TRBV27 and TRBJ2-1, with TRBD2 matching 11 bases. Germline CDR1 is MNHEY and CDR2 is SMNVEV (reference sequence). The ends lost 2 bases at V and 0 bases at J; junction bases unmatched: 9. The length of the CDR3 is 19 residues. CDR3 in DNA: TGTGCCAGCAGTTTAAAAGGACTAGCGGGCTCAATCTCCTACAATGAGCAGTTCTTC. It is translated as CASSLKGLAGSISYNEQFF.

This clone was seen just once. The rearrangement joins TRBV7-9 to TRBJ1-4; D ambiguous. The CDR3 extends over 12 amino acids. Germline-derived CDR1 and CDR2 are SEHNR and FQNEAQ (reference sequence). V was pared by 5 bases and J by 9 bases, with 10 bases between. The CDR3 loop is CASSLDTQKLFF. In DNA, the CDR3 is TGTGCCAGCAGCCTCGACACCCAAAAACTGTTTTTT.

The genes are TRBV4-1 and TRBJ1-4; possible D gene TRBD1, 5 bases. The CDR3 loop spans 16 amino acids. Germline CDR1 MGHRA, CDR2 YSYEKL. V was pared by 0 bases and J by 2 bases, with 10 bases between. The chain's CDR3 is CASSQDVRVTNEKLFF. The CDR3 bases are TGCGCCAGCAGCCAAGATGTCAGGGTTACTAATGAAAAACTGTTTTTT.

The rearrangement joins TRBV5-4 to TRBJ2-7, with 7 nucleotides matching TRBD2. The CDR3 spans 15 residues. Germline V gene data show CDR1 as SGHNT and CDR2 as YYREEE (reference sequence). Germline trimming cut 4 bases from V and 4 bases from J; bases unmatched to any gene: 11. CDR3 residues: CASSLKGRGSYEQYF. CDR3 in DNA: TGTGCCAGCAGCCTCAAAGGGCGGGGGAGTTACGAGCAGTACTTC.

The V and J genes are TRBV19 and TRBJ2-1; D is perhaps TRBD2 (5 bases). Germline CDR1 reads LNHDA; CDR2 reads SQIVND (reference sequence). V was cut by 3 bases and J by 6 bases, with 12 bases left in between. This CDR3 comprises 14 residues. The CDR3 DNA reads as TGTGCCAGTAGTATGAGGTATGGGAGCAATGAGCAGTTCTTC. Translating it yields CASSMRYGSNEQFF.